The 32 T cell receptor beta chains below all came from one sample that was sequenced in a study of blood T cell repertoires in COVID-19. Method: immunoSEQ multiplex PCR; TCRdb's copy keeps in-frame clones and lacks some. The sample has around 200,000 clones; about 85% are singletons. Input material: PBMCs or T cells enriched from blood (not recorded which). The receptors stem from a man aged 35 to 55 who had recovered from COVID-19.

The chain couples TRBV6-5 to TRBJ2-5; 10 nucleotides line up with TRBD2. The J segment lost 9 bases and the V segment lost 6 bases, leaving 13 bases of the junction unmatched. The germline V gene has CDR1 MNHEY and CDR2 SVGAGI. The CDR3 has 15 amino acids. CDR3 loop: CASRLAGAPRGAQYF. CDR3 coding DNA: TGTGCCAGCAGGCTAGCGGGAGCCCCCCGAGGGGCCCAGTACTTC.

The V and J genes are TRBV6-5 and TRBJ2-3; 11 bases match TRBD2. V shed 6 bases and J 2 bases; nucleotides not matched to a gene: 1. The CDR3 contains 14 residues. Germline values: CDR1 MNHEY, CDR2 SVGAGI. DNA for the CDR3: TGTGCCAGCAGGGGACTAGCGGTCACAGATACGCAGTATTTT. Residues: CASRGLAVTDTQYF.

This chain connects TRBV28 to TRBJ1-3; 7 bases agree with TRBD1. The CDR3 has 14 residues. From germline, CDR1 is MDHEN and CDR2 SYDVKM. V gave up 3 bases and J gave up 4 bases; unmatched junction bases: 3. The CDR3 region is CASSLGQIGNTIYF. The CDR3 nucleotides are TGTGCCAGCAGTTTGGGACAGATCGGAAACACCATATATTTT.

This clone was seen just once. The genes are TRBV7-9 and TRBJ2-1; TRBD1 matches at 8 bases. The CDR3 is 15 residues long. With 6 bases clipped from V and 1 base from J, the junction kept 5 bases outside the gene matches. CDR1 is SEHNR, CDR2 FQNEAQ, per germline (reference sequence). The CDR3, as DNA: TGTGCCAGCAGAAAACAGGGGGGTTCCTACAATGAGCAGTTCTTC. Its translation is CASRKQGGSYNEQFF.

This clone showed up just a few times. V gene TRBV11-2 combines with J gene TRBJ2-7; D is ambiguous. This CDR3 has 14 residues. Germline assignment: CDR1 SGHAT and CDR2 FQNNGV. The V end was cut by 5 bases, the J end by 3 bases, with 14 bases between. The CDR3 DNA reads as TGTGCCAGCAGCCCCACTCGGTCGTACTACGAGCAGTACTTC. As protein: CASSPTRSYYEQYF.

This clone occurred a few times. The chain uses TRBV11-1 and TRBJ1-5; D is unresolved. There are 14 residues in the CDR3. V gave up 0 bases and J gave up 2 bases, with 5 bases separating them. Germline assignment: CDR1 SGHAT and CDR2 FQDESV (reference sequence). CDR3 bases: TGTGCCAGCAGCTTAGCCGGGGGCAATCAGCCCCAGCATTTT. Its protein is CASSLAGGNQPQHF.

V usage is TRBV21-1 and J usage is TRBJ1-3. TRBV21-1 has pseudogene status. The CDR3 covers 17 residues. CDR3 sequence (DNA): TGTGCCAGCAGCAAAGCCCGGGTGACCTACTCTGGAAACACCATATATTTT. It is translated as CASSKARVTYSGNTIYF.

The CDR3 here is CASSLSTASYGYTF. In DNA form, the CDR3 reads TGTGCCAGCAGCCTATCGACAGCTTCATATGGCTACACCTTC. V and J are TRBV2 and TRBJ1-2; D might be TRBD1 (5 bases). Trimming pared 6 bases from V and 5 bases from J, leaving 16 bases between. This CDR3 comprises 14 residues. From germline, CDR1 is SNHLY and CDR2 FYNNEI.

The CDR3 DNA is TGTGCCAGCAGTTATCAGGCAGGGGGCACGGAAGCTTTCTTT. Amino acids: CASSYQAGGTEAFF. The chain carries TRBV7-9 and TRBJ1-1; 8 bases map to TRBD1. The CDR3 covers 14 residues. The V segment lost 6 bases and the J segment 8 bases; nucleotides outside the gene matches: 11. Germline assignment: CDR1 SEHNR and CDR2 FQNEAQ (reference sequence).

The J gene is TRBJ2-1, the V gene TRBV3-1 (or the pseudogene TRBV3-2); D is perhaps TRBD1 (5 bases). CDR3 size: 13 residues. The V and J ends lost 4 bases and 9 bases respectively, with 13 bases between them. CDR1 and CDR2 (germline): LGHDT, YNNKEL (reference sequence). CDR3 loop: CASSRRGGPEQFF. DNA for the CDR3: TGTGCCAGCAGCCGAAGGGGTGGCCCTGAGCAGTTCTTC.

The chain is built from TRBV2 and TRBJ2-7; perhaps TRBD1 as D (6 bases). Trimming removed 8 bases from V and 0 bases from J, with 11 bases in between. The length of the CDR3 is 13 residues. Per the germline V gene, CDR1 is SNHLY and CDR2 is FYNNEI. CDR3 sequence (DNA): TGTGCCAGCCAAGGGACACACTCCTACGAGCAGTACTTC. Amino acids: CASQGTHSYEQYF.

This rearrangement joins TRBV5-1 to TRBJ2-7; 8 bases align to TRBD2. The CDR3 runs 19 residues. J was trimmed by 3 bases and V by 4 bases; bases with no gene match: 21. In germline, CDR1 is SGHRS, CDR2 YFSETQ. The CDR3 region has the DNA TGCGCCAGCAGCCTATGGGGCCAGCGGGAGCGCCTAGTGATCTACGAGCAGTACTTC. This translates into CASSLWGQRERLVIYEQYF.

The V call is TRBV6-2 or TRBV6-3, the J call TRBJ1-2, with 8 bases fitting TRBD1. The CDR3 is made up of 13 amino acids. V gave up 6 bases and J gave up 7 bases; unmatched junction bases: 7. Germline V lookup: CDR1 MNHEY, CDR2 SVGEGT. In DNA form, the CDR3 reads TGTGCCAGCAGCTCCGGGACAGGAAGTGGCTACACCTTC. Encoded protein: CASSSGTGSGYTF.

The CDR3 loop is CASSKGEGGGNEKLFF. CDR3 bases: TGTGCCAGCAGCAAAGGGGAAGGGGGCGGAAATGAAAAACTGTTTTTT. The chain recombines TRBV21-1 with TRBJ1-4; the table's D call TRBD1 went unverified against the DNA. TRBV21-1 is designated a pseudogene. This CDR3 spans 16 amino acids.

V usage is TRBV19 and J usage is TRBJ1-4, with D maybe TRBD1 (5 bases). The CDR3 sequence is 12 residues long. V was pared by 10 bases and J by 8 bases, with 14 bases between. Germline-derived CDR1 and CDR2 are LNHDA and SQIVND (reference sequence). The CDR3 DNA sequence: TGTGCCACCTACGACAGAAGGGAAAAACTGTTTTTT. Amino acid sequence: CATYDRREKLFF.

The V call is TRBV16, the J call TRBJ2-1; possible D gene TRBD2, 7 bases. In germline, CDR1 is KGHSY, CDR2 FQNENV. The CDR3 extends over 14 amino acids. With 5 bases removed from V and 8 bases from J, the gap between germline ends came to 16 bases. CDR3 bases: TGTGCCAGCAGCTCTCTCGTCGGGGGGCATGAGCAGTTCTTC. Translating it yields CASSSLVGGHEQFF.

V gene TRBV19 combines with J gene TRBJ1-3; the match to TRBD1 covers 7 bases. After removal of 9 bases from V and 4 bases from J, the junction contained 15 bases not matched to a gene. CDR1 LNHDA and CDR2 SQIVND come from the germline V gene (reference sequence). The CDR3 has 16 amino acids. The CDR3 here is CASTPPDRVTGNTIYF. For the CDR3, the DNA is TGTGCCAGCACCCCTCCCGACAGGGTTACGGGAAACACCATATATTTT.

The J gene is TRBJ2-2, the V gene TRBV6-2 or TRBV6-3; 7 bases fit TRBD1. Germline trimming cut 6 bases from V and 3 bases from J; bases unmatched to any gene: 4. Looked up from germline, CDR1 is MNHEY and CDR2 is SVGEGT. The CDR3 is 14 residues long. The CDR3 sequence: CASSSTGYTGELFF. In DNA, the CDR3 is TGTGCCAGCAGCTCGACAGGGTACACCGGGGAGCTGTTTTTT.

This chain connects TRBV11-2 to TRBJ2-6, with 8 bases that match TRBD1. The V segment lost 2 bases and the J segment 0 bases; nucleotides outside the gene matches: 3. This CDR3 region has 17 residues. Germline CDR1 is SGHAT and CDR2 is FQNNGV. CDR3 in amino acids: CASSLSTGASGANVLTF. The CDR3 DNA follows: TGTGCCAGCAGCTTATCGACAGGGGCCTCTGGGGCCAACGTCCTGACTTTC.

The DNA for the CDR3 is TGTGCCAGCAGGACAGGGCCTAGCAATCAGCCCCAGCATTTT. This sequence encodes CASRTGPSNQPQHF. The genes are TRBV2 and TRBJ1-5; 7 nucleotides align to TRBD1. The CDR3 is 14 residues long. The germline CDR1 and CDR2 sequences are SNHLY and FYNNEI. Losses at the gene ends were 6 bases for V and 0 bases for J; bases not matched to a gene: 2. Combining the CDR3 with reference TRBV2 and TRBJ1-5 gives the whole variable domain EPEVTQTPSHQVTQMGQEVILRCVPISNHLYFYWYRQILGQKVEFLVSFYNNEISEKSEIFDDQFSVERPDGSNFTLKIRSTKLEDSAMYFCASRTGPSNQPQHFGDGTRLSIL.

The genes are TRBV2 and TRBJ2-7; 7 nucleotides line up with TRBD1. The germline gives CDR1 SNHLY, CDR2 FYNNEI. This CDR3 is built from 14 residues. V shed 6 bases and J 4 bases; nucleotides not matched to a gene: 9. The CDR3 reads CASSHRGNEYEQYF. CDR3 bases: TGTGCCAGCAGCCACAGGGGAAACGAGTACGAGCAGTACTTC.

This chain uses TRBV19 with TRBJ2-5; D is possibly TRBD1 (6 bases). Trimming pared 6 bases from V and 5 bases from J, leaving 13 bases between. The germline V gene has CDR1 LNHDA and CDR2 SQIVND (reference sequence). CDR3 length equals 13 residues. This CDR3 is CASRIQGYETQYF. The CDR3, as DNA: TGTGCCAGTAGGATACAGGGTTACGAGACCCAGTACTTC. The full variable domain, with the rest looked up from reference TRBV19 and TRBJ2-5, is DGGITQSPKYLFRKEGQNVTLSCEQNLNHDAMYWYRQDPGQGLRLIYYSQIVNDFQKGDIAEGYSVSREKKESFPLTVTSAQKNPTAFYLCASRIQGYETQYFGPGTRLLVL.

This rearrangement joins TRBV19 to TRBJ1-6; D gene unclear. The germline V and J ends were trimmed by 0 bases and 11 bases, with 11 bases remaining between them. CDR3 length: 14 amino acids. The germline V gene has CDR1 LNHDA and CDR2 SQIVND (reference sequence). Written as DNA, the CDR3 is TGTGCCAGTAGTATAGAGATACAGAATACACCCCTCCACTTT. Encoded protein: CASSIEIQNTPLHF.

The gene calls are TRBV4-2 and TRBJ2-5; the match to TRBD2 covers 7 bases. After removal of 0 bases from V and 6 bases from J, the junction contained 10 bases not matched to a gene. CDR3 length: 16 residues. CDR1 and CDR2 from the germline V gene are LGHNA and YNFKEQ. CDR3 region: CASSQDHPGTKKTQYF. The CDR3 DNA follows: TGTGCCAGCAGCCAAGACCATCCCGGGACTAAAAAGACCCAGTACTTC.

The chain has TRBV7-6 and TRBJ2-5; 11 nucleotides line up with TRBD2. J gave up 2 bases and V 5 bases, and 4 bases lay outside the gene matches. The CDR3 has 15 residues. Germline loops: CDR1 SGHVS, CDR2 FNYEAQ. CDR3 sequence reads: CASSQGLAVQETQYF. CDR3 in DNA: TGTGCCAGCAGCCAGGGACTAGCGGTTCAAGAGACCCAGTACTTC.

The rearrangement joins TRBV5-4 to TRBJ1-1; the D gene is possibly TRBD1 (6 bases). Per the germline V gene, CDR1 is SGHNT and CDR2 is YYREEE (reference sequence). The CDR3 has 14 amino acids. V was pared by 4 bases and J by 1 base, with 11 bases between. The CDR3 loop reads CASSPVGGNTEAFF. The DNA of the CDR3 is TGTGCCAGCAGCCCGGTAGGGGGGAACACTGAAGCTTTCTTT.

In its sample, this clone was seen a few times. The chain couples TRBV20-1 to TRBJ1-5; no clear D. Germline loops: CDR1 DFQATT, CDR2 SNEGSKA (reference sequence). The V end lost 6 bases, the J end lost 5 bases, and 8 bases lay between the germline ends. CDR3 length: 11 residues. The DNA for the CDR3 is TGCAGTGCCGAGGGCGATCAGCCCCAGCATTTT. This gives the protein CSAEGDQPQHF.

The rearrangement links TRBV18 to TRBJ2-5; D gene uncertain. From germline, CDR1 is KGHSH and CDR2 LQKENI. The CDR3 has 12 residues. Trimming took 6 bases from V and 1 from J, leaving 6 bases between them. The CDR3 protein is CASSLFQETQYF. CDR3 nucleotide sequence: TGTGCCAGCTCCCTGTTCCAAGAGACCCAGTACTTC.

This chain uses TRBV11-2 with TRBJ1-3, with a possible D match to TRBD1 (6 bases). CDR1 is SGHAT and CDR2 is FQNNGV in the germline V gene. Trimming removed 1 base from V and 0 bases from J, with 16 bases in between. CDR3 length equals 18 residues. CDR3 protein: CASSLAAGTPASGNTIYF. The CDR3 DNA reads TGTGCCAGCAGCTTAGCGGCCGGGACACCGGCCTCTGGAAACACCATATATTTT.

A single count supports this clone. The chain joins TRBV19 to TRBJ1-6; no definite D call. The CDR3 extends over 13 amino acids. The ends were cut back, 5 bases at V and 5 bases at J, with 7 bases in the middle. The germline gives CDR1 LNHDA, CDR2 SQIVND (reference sequence). DNA for the CDR3: TGTGCCAGTAGTGGTCAGAATAATTCACCCCTCCACTTT. This gives the protein CASSGQNNSPLHF.

The J gene is TRBJ2-1, the V gene TRBV28; 7 bases agree with TRBD2. The CDR3 is 17 amino acids. The V and J ends lost 3 bases and 5 bases, in that order; junction bases with no gene match: 13. Germline V CDR1 and CDR2: MDHEN, SYDVKM. CDR3 sequence reads: CASSLPTTGTTNNEQFF. The CDR3 DNA is TGTGCCAGCAGTTTGCCCACCACCGGGACTACCAACAATGAGCAGTTCTTC.

V gene TRBV3-1 (or the pseudogene TRBV3-2) combines with J gene TRBJ2-1; 11 bases map to TRBD2. The CDR3 extends over 17 amino acids. The junction had 8 bases not matched to a gene; V was cut back by 2 bases and J by 5 bases. Germline V gene data show CDR1 as LGHDT and CDR2 as YNNKEL (reference sequence). CDR3 nucleotides: TGTGCCAGCAGCCAATCACTCTCTAGCGGGAGGAACAATGAGCAGTTCTTC. Protein product: CASSQSLSSGRNNEQFF.